Listed here are 16 T cell receptor beta chains from one sample, sequenced in a study of metastatic and nonmetastatic thyroid tumors. TCRdb used MiXCR to call clones anew from the PCR reads. In the table there are under 6,500 clones, 20% to 25% of which are singletons. Treatment of any kind had been given to no patient before thyroid surgery. Sequencing input: adjacent normal tissue. These receptors originate from a female donor with papillary thyroid cancer or a benign thyroid nodule (not recorded which). Some clones in this sample may be carry-over from other donors' samples.

This clone is termed medium-sized. For the CDR3, the DNA is TGTGCCAGCACCCCTGGGACAGGGGCCCACTACGAGCAGTACTTC. Its translation: CASTPGTGAHYEQYF. V is TRBV7-4 and J is TRBJ2-7, with 10 nucleotides matching TRBD1. The J segment lost 3 bases and the V segment lost 7 bases, leaving 9 bases of the junction unmatched. The CDR3 is made up of 15 amino acids. Per germline, CDR1 SGHVT and CDR2 SQSDAQ.

The CDR3: CATSAQGYEQYF. The CDR3 DNA follows: TGTGCCACCAGTGCCCAGGGATACGAGCAGTACTTC. The chain links TRBV24-1 to TRBJ2-7; D is perhaps TRBD1 (5 bases). The V gene's germline CDR1 is KGHDR and CDR2 SFDVKD. This CDR3 is built from 12 residues. Trimming left V 5 bases short and J 4 bases short, with 8 bases between.

The table lists this clone with many counts. A read error may be the cause here, since a much bigger clone is one base away. The same CDR3 arises from other DNA sequences in this sample as well. The rearrangement joins TRBV20-1 to TRBJ2-1, with unresolved D. The CDR3 covers 15 residues. The V and J ends lost 6 bases and 5 bases respectively, with 20 bases between them. Germline V gene data show CDR1 as DFQATT and CDR2 as SNEGSKA (reference sequence). CDR3 sequence: CSARLASHGNNEQFF. The CDR3 DNA follows: TGCAGTGCACGACTGGCGAGTCATGGGAACAATGAGCAGTTCTTC.

This clone was observed a handful of times. The rearrangement uses TRBV3-1 and TRBJ1-6; D gene ambiguous. V was trimmed by 7 bases and J by 6 bases, leaving 13 bases between them. CDR1 is LGHDT and CDR2 is YNNKEL in the germline V gene (reference sequence). CDR3 size: 14 residues. CDR3 sequence reads: CASTPLRGNSPLHF. The CDR3 nucleotides read TGTGCCAGCACCCCCCTCAGAGGTAATTCACCCCTCCACTTT.

By proportion, this clone is medium-sized. The genes are TRBV2 and TRBJ2-7, with 8 bases aligning to TRBD2. The germline V gene has CDR1 SNHLY and CDR2 FYNNEI. V shed 7 bases, J shed 4 bases, and the junction held 9 bases outside the gene matches. The CDR3 is 14 amino acids. In nucleotides, the CDR3 is TGTGCCAGCACCATTATAGCGGGAACTTACGAGCAGTACTTC. It specifies CASTIIAGTYEQYF. Based on the CDR3 plus reference TRBV2 and TRBJ2-7, the full variable domain is EPEVTQTPSHQVTQMGQEVILRCVPISNHLYFYWYRQILGQKVEFLVSFYNNEISEKSEIFDDQFSVERPDGSNFTLKIRSTKLEDSAMYFCASTIIAGTYEQYFGPGTRLTVT.

J is TRBJ2-7 and V is TRBV20-1; a possible D gene is TRBD1 (9 bases). The V gene's germline CDR1 is DFQATT and CDR2 SNEGSKA (reference sequence). With 7 bases removed from V and 5 bases from J, the gap between germline ends came to 15 bases. The CDR3 length is 12 residues. Here the CDR3 DNA reads TGCAGTGATAGCGGGACAGGGAACGAGCAGTACTTC. It translates to CSDSGTGNEQYF.

By frequency in the sample, this clone is medium-sized (0.01 to 0.1%). V and J are TRBV6-1 and TRBJ2-5, with TRBD2 identical over 14 bases. J lost 0 bases, V lost 2 bases, and 8 bases had no gene match. This CDR3 comprises 19 residues. Germline V gene lookup returns CDR1 MNHNS and CDR2 SASEGT. CDR3 sequence: CASSEFGTSGRSYQETQYF. CDR3 DNA sequence: TGTGCCAGCAGTGAATTCGGGACTAGCGGGAGATCATACCAAGAGACCCAGTACTTC.

The CDR3 spells CATSREGPPYEQYF. The CDR3 region has the DNA TGTGCCACCAGCAGAGAGGGCCCCCCTTACGAGCAGTACTTC. V usage is TRBV15 and J usage is TRBJ2-7; D is undetermined. V was shortened by 0 bases and J by 4 bases, with 10 bases between the two germline ends. The germline CDR1 and CDR2 sequences are LNHNV and YYDKDF (reference sequence). The CDR3 has 14 residues.

This clone was recorded many times. The gene calls are TRBV20-1 and TRBJ2-5; TRBD1 aligns across 7 bases. Germline CDR1 reads DFQATT; CDR2 reads SNEGSKA (reference sequence). This CDR3 has 13 amino acids. The V and J ends lost 2 bases and 7 bases, in that order; junction bases with no gene match: 7. The chain's CDR3 is CSARPGQSLTQYF. DNA for the CDR3: TGCAGTGCTAGACCGGGACAGAGCCTGACCCAGTACTTC.

Ten or more counts support this clone. The junction departs from germline at one end; a sequencing error may be responsible. CDR3 amino acids: CASSLSTGRTGELLF. CDR3 nucleotides: TGTGCCAGCAGTTTATCAACAGGGCGTACCGGGGAGCTGCTTTTT. The chain links TRBV27 to TRBJ2-2, with D perhaps TRBD1 (6 bases). The CDR3 is 15 residues long. Germline-derived CDR1 and CDR2 are MNHEY and SMNVEV (reference sequence).

This chain uses TRBV20-1 with TRBJ2-7; D gene ambiguous. The CDR3 spans 12 residues. CDR1 is DFQATT and CDR2 is SNEGSKA in the germline V gene (reference sequence). Trimming cost V 4 bases and J 6 bases, with 13 bases left between them. CDR3 DNA sequence: TGCAGTGCTACCGAGCGACGAATCGAGCAGTACTTC. Encoded protein: CSATERRIEQYF.

By frequency in the sample, this clone is large. The chain employs TRBV6-2 or TRBV6-3 and TRBJ2-7; 7 bases agree with TRBD1. Unmatched junction bases numbered 12, after V lost 4 bases and J lost 3 bases. Germline CDR1 MNHEY, CDR2 SVGEGT. This CDR3 has 16 amino acids. CDR3 residues: CASSSSETGHFYEQYF. In nucleotides, the CDR3 is TGTGCCAGCAGTTCTTCCGAGACAGGGCATTTCTACGAGCAGTACTTC.

The genes are TRBV11-2 and TRBJ1-1; 10 bases are a match to TRBD1. Losses at the gene ends were 3 bases for V and 5 bases for J; bases not matched to a gene: 18. Germline CDR1 reads SGHAT; CDR2 reads FQNNGV. The CDR3 extends over 19 amino acids. The CDR3 region has the DNA TGTGCCAGCAGCTTGTGGGATTCGGAGACAGGGGGCCTCGGGACTGAAGCTTTCTTT. The encoded protein is CASSLWDSETGGLGTEAFF.

The chain combines TRBV6-5 with TRBJ1-6; the D is unclear. From germline, CDR1 is MNHEY and CDR2 SVGAGI. V lost 3 bases to trimming and J lost 0 bases, with 12 bases between them. This CDR3 spans 17 amino acids. The CDR3 spells CASSYKFSSSYNSPLHF. CDR3 in DNA: TGTGCCAGCAGTTATAAATTTTCCAGCTCCTATAATTCACCCCTCCACTTT.

V usage is TRBV20-1 and J usage is TRBJ2-5; TRBD1 aligns across 11 bases. Germline V gives CDR1 DFQATT, CDR2 SNEGSKA (reference sequence). The CDR3 consists of 15 residues. Trimming cost V 6 bases and J 5 bases; bases outside gene matches: 11. The CDR3 coding sequence is TGCAGTGCCCAGCCTTTGGACAGGGGGCAGGAGACCCAGTACTTC. The encoded protein is CSAQPLDRGQETQYF.

The J gene is TRBJ2-5, the V gene TRBV20-1, with D maybe TRBD2 (6 bases). Germline CDR1 DFQATT, CDR2 SNEGSKA (reference sequence). V was trimmed by 4 bases and J by 12 bases, leaving 18 bases between them. The CDR3 runs 12 residues. The CDR3 DNA reads TGCAGTGCTACCGGACCCCGGGAGACAAAGTACTTC. Amino acid sequence: CSATGPRETKYF.